This T cell receptor (beta chain) was profiled in a study of CD8 T cells in Susac syndrome. Trimming took 6 bases from V and 10 from J; bases not matched to a gene: 3. The CDR3 is 11 amino acids. CDR1 LNHDA and CDR2 SQIVND come from the germline V gene (reference sequence). cDNA came from approximately 0.5 to 1 ug RNA primed by random hexamers. TCRdb re-analysed the immunoSEQ multiplex PCR reads in MiXCR, keeping a single row per CDR3 protein. The profile shows under 200,000 distinct CDR3 sequences, 75% to 95% of them singletons. TEMRA cells were enriched by FACS, while CD8+ and CD4+ T cells were obtained through a negative isolation that was performed magnetically.

The chain is built from TRBV19 and TRBJ2-1; 7 bases line up with TRBD1. This TCR came from a human donor with Susac syndrome. Sequencing used CD4+ T cells from PBMCs. CDR3 coding DNA: TGTGCCAGTAGGGTGACAGGGGAGCAGTTCTTC. Translating gives CASRVTGEQFF.